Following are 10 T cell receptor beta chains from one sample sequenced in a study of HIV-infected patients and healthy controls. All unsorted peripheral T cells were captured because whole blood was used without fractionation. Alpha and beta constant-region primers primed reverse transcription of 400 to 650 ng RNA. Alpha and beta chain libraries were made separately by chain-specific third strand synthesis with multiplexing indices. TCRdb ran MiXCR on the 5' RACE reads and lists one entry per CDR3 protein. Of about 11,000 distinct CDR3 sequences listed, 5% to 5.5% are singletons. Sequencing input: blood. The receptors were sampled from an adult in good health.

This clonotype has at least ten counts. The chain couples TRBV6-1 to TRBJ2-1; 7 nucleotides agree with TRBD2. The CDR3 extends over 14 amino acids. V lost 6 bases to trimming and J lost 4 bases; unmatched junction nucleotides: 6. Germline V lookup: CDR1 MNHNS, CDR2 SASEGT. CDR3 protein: CASSPPGGYNEQFF. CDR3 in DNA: TGTGCCAGCAGCCCTCCCGGGGGGTACAATGAGCAGTTCTTC.

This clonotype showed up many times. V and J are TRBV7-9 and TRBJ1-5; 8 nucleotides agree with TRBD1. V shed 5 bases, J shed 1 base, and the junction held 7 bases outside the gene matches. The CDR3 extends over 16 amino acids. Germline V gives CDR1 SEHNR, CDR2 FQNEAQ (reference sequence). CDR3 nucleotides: TGTGCCAGCAGCCGAGACAGGGGAGCGAGCAATCAGCCCCAGCATTTT. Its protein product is CASSRDRGASNQPQHF.

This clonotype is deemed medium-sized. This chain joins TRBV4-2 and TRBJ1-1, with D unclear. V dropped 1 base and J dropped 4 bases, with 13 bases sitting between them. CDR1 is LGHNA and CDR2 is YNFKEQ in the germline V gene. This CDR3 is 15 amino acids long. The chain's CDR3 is CASSQVDSAGTEAFF. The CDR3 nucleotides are TGTGCCAGCAGCCAAGTTGACTCAGCTGGCACTGAAGCTTTCTTT.

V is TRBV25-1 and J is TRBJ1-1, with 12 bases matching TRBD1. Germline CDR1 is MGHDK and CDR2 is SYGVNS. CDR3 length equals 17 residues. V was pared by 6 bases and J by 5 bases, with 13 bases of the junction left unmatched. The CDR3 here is CASRVFGDRGLWTEAFF. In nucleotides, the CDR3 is TGTGCCAGCAGGGTGTTCGGGGACAGGGGGCTTTGGACTGAAGCTTTCTTT. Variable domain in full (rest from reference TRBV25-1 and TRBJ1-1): EADIYQTPRYLVIGTGKKITLECSQTMGHDKMYWYQQDPGMELHLIHYSYGVNSTEKGDLSSESTVSRIRTEHFPLTLESARPSHTSQYLCASRVFGDRGLWTEAFFGQGTRLTVV.

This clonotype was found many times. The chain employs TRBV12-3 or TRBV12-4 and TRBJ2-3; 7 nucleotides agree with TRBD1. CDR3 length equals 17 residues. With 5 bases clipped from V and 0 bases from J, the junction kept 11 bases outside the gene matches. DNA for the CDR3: TGTGCCAGCAGTCCAGACCTTGGACAGGAGAGCACAGATACGCAGTATTTT. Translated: CASSPDLGQESTDTQYF.

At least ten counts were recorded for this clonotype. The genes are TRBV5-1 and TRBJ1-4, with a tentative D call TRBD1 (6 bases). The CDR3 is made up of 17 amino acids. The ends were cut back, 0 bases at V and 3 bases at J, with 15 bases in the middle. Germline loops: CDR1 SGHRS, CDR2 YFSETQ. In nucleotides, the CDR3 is TGCGCCAGCAGCTTGGGTCGTGTGGCAGGGGCTAATGAAAAACTGTTTTTT. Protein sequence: CASSLGRVAGANEKLFF.

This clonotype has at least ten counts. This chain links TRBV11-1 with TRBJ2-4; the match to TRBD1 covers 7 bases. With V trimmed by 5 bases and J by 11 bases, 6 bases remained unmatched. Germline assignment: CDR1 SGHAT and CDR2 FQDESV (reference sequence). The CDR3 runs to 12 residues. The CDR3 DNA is TGTGCCAGCAGCGGACAGGTTCCAGTTCAGTACTTC. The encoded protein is CASSGQVPVQYF.

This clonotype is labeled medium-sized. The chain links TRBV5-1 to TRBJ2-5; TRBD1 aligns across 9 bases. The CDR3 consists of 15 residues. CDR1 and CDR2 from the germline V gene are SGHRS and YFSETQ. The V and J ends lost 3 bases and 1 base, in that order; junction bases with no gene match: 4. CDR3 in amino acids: CASSSGTGSQETQYF. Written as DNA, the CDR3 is TGCGCCAGCAGCTCCGGGACAGGGAGCCAAGAGACCCAGTACTTC.

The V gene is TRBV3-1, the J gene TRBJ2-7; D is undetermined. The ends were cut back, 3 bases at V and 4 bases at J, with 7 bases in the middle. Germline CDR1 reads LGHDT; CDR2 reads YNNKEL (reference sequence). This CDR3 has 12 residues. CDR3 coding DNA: TGTGCCAGCAGCCATTCTCGTTACGAGCAGTACTTC. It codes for CASSHSRYEQYF.

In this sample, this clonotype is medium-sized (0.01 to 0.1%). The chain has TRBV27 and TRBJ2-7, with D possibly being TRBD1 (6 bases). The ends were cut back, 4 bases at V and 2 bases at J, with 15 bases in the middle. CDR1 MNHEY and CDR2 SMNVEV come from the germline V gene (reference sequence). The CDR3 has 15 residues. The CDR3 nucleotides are TGTGCCAGCAGTTCACACCAGGGACAAACCTACGAGCAGTACTTC. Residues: CASSSHQGQTYEQYF.